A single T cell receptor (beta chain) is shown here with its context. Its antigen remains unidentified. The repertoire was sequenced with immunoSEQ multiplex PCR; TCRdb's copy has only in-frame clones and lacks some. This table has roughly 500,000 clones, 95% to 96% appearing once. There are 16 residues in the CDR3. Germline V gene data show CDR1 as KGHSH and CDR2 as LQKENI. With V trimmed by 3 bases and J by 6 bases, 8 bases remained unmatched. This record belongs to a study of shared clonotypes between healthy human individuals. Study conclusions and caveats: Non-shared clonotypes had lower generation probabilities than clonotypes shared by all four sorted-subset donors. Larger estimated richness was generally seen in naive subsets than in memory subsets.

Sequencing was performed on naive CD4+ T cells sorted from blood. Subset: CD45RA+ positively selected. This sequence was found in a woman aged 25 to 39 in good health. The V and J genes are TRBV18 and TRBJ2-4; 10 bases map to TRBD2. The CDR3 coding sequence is TGTGCCAGCTCACCTGTCACTAGCGGGACCTCAAACATTCAGTACTTC. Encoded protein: CASSPVTSGTSNIQYF.